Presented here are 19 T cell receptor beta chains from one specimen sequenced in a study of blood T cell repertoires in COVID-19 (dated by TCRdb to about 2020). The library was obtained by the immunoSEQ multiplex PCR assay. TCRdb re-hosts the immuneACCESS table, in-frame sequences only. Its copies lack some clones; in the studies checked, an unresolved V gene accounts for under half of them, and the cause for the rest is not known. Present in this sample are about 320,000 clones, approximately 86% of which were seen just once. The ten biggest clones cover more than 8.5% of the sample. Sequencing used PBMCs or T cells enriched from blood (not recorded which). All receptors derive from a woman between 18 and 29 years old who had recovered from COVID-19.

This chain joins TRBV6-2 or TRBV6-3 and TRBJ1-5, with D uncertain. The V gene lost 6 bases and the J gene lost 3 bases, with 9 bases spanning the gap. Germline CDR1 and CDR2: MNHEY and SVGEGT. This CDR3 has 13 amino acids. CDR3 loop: CASSRRDNQPQHF. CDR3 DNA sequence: TGTGCCAGCAGCCGACGGGACAATCAGCCCCAGCATTTT.

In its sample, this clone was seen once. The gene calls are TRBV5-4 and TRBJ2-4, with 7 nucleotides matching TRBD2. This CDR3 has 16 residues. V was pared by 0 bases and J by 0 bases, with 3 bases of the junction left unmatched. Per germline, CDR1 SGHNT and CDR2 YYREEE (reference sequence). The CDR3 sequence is CASSLDGGGAKNIQYF. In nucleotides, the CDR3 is TGTGCCAGCAGCTTGGATGGCGGGGGAGCCAAAAACATTCAGTACTTC.

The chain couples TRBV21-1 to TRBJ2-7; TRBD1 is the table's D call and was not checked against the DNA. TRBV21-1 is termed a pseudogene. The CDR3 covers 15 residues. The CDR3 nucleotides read TGTGCCAGCAGCAATTGTAAACAGTCGACCTACGAGCAGTACTTC. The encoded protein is CASSNCKQSTYEQYF.

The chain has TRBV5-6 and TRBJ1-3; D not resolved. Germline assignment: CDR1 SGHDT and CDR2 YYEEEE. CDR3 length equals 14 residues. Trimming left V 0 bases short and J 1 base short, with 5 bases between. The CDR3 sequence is CASSLDPSGNTIYF. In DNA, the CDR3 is TGTGCCAGCAGCTTGGATCCTTCTGGAAACACCATATATTTT.

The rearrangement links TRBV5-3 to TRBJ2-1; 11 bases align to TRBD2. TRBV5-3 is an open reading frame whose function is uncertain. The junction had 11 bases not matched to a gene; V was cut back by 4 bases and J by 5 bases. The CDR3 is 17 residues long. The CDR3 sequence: CARSIKKLAGEHNEQFF. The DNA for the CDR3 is TGTGCCAGAAGCATCAAAAAACTAGCGGGAGAGCACAATGAGCAGTTCTTC.

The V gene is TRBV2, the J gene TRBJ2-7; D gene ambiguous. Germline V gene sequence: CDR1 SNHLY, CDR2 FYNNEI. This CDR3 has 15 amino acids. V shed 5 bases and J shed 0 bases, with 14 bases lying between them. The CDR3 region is CASSLTGYSSYEQYF. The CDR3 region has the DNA TGTGCCAGCAGTTTGACCGGATACAGCTCCTACGAGCAGTACTTC.

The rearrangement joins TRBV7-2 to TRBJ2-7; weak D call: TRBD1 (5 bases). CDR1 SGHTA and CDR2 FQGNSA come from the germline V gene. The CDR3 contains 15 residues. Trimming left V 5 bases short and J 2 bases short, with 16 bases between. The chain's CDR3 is CASSPKGASPYEQYF. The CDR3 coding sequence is TGTGCCAGCAGCCCAAAAGGGGCTAGTCCCTACGAGCAGTACTTC.

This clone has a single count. This CDR3 is CASSPSRQGKWWHYEQYF. In DNA, the CDR3 is TGTGCCAGCTCACCTTCCCGACAGGGAAAATGGTGGCACTACGAGCAGTACTTC. The rearrangement joins TRBV18 to TRBJ2-7, with 7 positions matching TRBD1. The CDR3 covers 18 residues. The germline V gene has CDR1 KGHSH and CDR2 LQKENI. With V trimmed by 3 bases and J by 3 bases, 17 bases remained unmatched.

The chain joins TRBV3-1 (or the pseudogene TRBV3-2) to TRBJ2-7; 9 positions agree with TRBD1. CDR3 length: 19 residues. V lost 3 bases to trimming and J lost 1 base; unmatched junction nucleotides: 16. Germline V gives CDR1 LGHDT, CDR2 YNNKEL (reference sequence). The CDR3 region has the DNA TGTGCCAGCAGCCAGTTCCGCTCGGGACAGGGTTTAGGGTCCTACGAGCAGTACTTC. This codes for CASSQFRSGQGLGSYEQYF.

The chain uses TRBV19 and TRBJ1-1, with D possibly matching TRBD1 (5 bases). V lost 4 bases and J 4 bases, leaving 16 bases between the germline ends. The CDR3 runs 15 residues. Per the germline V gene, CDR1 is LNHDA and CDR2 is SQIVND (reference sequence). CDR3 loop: CASSTTATVGTEAFF. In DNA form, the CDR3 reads TGTGCCAGTAGTACGACAGCGACCGTAGGCACTGAAGCTTTCTTT. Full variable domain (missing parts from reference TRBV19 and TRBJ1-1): DGGITQSPKYLFRKEGQNVTLSCEQNLNHDAMYWYRQDPGQGLRLIYYSQIVNDFQKGDIAEGYSVSREKKESFPLTVTSAQKNPTAFYLCASSTTATVGTEAFFGQGTRLTVV.

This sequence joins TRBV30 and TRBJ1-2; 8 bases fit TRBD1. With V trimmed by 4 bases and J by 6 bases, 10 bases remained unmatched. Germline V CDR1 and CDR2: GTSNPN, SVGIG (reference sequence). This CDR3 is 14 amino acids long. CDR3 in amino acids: CAWTWDRTSHGYTF. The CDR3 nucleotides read TGTGCCTGGACTTGGGACAGGACCTCACATGGCTACACCTTC.

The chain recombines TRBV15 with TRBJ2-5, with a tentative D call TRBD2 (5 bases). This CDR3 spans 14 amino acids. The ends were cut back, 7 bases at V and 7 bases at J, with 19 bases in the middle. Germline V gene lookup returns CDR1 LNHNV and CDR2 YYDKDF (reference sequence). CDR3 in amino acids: CATTFRAGRGTQYF. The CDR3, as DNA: TGTGCCACCACCTTCCGGGCCGGCCGGGGGACCCAGTACTTC.

The CDR3 DNA reads TGTGCCAGCAGCTTACGCGCTACTACTAGCGGGAGTAACTACGAGCAGTACTTC. Its translation: CASSLRATTSGSNYEQYF. The rearrangement links TRBV7-2 to TRBJ2-7, with TRBD2 identical over 11 bases. Germline CDR1 SGHTA, CDR2 FQGNSA. The V segment lost 2 bases and the J segment 3 bases; nucleotides outside the gene matches: 12. The CDR3 runs 18 residues.

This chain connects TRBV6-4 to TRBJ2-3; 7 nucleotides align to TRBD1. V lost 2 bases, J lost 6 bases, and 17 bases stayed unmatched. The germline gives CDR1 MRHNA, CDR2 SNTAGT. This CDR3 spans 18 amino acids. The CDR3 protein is CASSDTDDRAYLGDTQYF. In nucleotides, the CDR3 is TGTGCCAGCAGTGACACTGACGACAGGGCCTACCTAGGGGATACGCAGTATTTT.

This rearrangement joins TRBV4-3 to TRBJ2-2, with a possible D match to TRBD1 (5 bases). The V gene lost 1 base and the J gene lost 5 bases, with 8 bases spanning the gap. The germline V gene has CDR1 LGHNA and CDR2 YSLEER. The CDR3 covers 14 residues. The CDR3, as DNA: TGCGCCAGCAGCCAAGTAGGGGTTACCGGGGAGCTGTTTTTT. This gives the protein CASSQVGVTGELFF.

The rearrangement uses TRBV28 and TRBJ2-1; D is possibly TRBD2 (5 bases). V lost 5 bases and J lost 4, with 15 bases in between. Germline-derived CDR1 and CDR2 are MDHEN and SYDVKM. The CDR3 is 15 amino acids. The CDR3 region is CASSPSFGVYNEQFF. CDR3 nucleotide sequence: TGTGCCAGCAGTCCGTCCTTCGGGGTTTACAATGAGCAGTTCTTC.

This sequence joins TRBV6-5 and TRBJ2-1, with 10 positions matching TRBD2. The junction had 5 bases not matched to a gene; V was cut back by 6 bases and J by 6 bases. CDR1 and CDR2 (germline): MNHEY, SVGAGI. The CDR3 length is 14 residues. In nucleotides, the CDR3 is TGTGCCAGCAGCCCCGGGACTAGCGTCAATGAGCAGTTCTTC. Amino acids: CASSPGTSVNEQFF.

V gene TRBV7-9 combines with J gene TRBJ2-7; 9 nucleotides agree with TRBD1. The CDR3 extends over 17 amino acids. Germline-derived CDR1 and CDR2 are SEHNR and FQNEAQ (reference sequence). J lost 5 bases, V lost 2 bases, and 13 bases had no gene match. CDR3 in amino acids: CASSLWGPGTGYDEQYF. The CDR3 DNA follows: TGTGCCAGCAGCTTATGGGGCCCCGGGACAGGGTATGACGAGCAGTACTTC.

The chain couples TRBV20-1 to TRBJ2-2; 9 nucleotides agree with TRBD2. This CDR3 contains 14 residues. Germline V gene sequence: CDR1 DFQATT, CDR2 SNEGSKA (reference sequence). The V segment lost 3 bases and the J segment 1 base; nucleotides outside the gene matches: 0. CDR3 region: CSASSGRNTGELFF. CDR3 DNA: TGCAGTGCTAGTAGCGGGAGGAACACCGGGGAGCTGTTTTTT.